This T cell receptor (beta chain) came from a study of cytomegalovirus exposure and HLA in healthy donors. Overall study context: A prior analysis found more than 90 million unique TCR beta sequences from approximately 200 million T cells. Study-wide points: Previously analyzed data showed that most TCR beta V segments were productive at a frequency of about 90% or about 30%. The analysis excluded some indistinguishable V segments, including TRBV6-2 and TRBV6-3. When a later analysis was performed, an Asian-associated ancestry cluster reportedly had fewer N-insertions than the roughly 700-donor mean.

Use of 60 Vbeta and 13 Jbeta primers characterized the PCR. Profiled with immunoSEQ multiplex PCR; TCRdb holds only in-frame clones, not every one. The data show roughly 160,000 clones, more than 60% seen once. Germline CDR1 reads SGHTA; CDR2 reads FQGTGA. CDR3 length equals 14 residues. Between the trimmed V and J ends, which lost 5 bases and 8 bases, there was a span of 18 bases. On this clone itself: Its cognate antigen is unknown.

The receptor's source is a woman aged 45 to 65 in good health and CMV-seropositive. The rearrangement uses TRBV7-3 and TRBJ1-2; maybe TRBD1 (5 bases). The sequenced material came from PBMCs. The chain's CDR3 is CASSPNRGVGGYTF. The CDR3 DNA reads as TGTGCCAGCAGCCCAAACCGGGGGGTCGGCGGCTACACCTTC.